One sample yielded the 16 T cell receptor beta chains listed below, sequenced in a study. TCRdb re-called the 5' RACE reads with MiXCR, one entry per CDR3 protein. The sample consists of 25,000 to 40,000 distinct CDR3 sequences, roughly 24% of them appearing once. The sequenced sample consisted of memory CD4+ T cells sorted from blood. Subset here: memory CD4+ T cells, CD4+CD45RO+CD25-. Receptors were obtained from a female donor with breast cancer.

This clonotype was counted only a few times. At one of its ends the junction is not consistent with the germline gene, which may arise from a read error. The chain carries TRBV20-1 and TRBJ1-4, with 7 bases identical to TRBD1. CDR1 and CDR2 (germline): DFQATT, SNEGSKA (reference sequence). The CDR3 totals 15 residues. CDR3 sequence: CSAIHTPGGSEKLFF. In DNA, the CDR3 is TGCAGTGCTATACATACCCCAGGGGGGAGTGAAAAACTGTTCTTT.

Of note for this clonotype: A much larger clone is a single base away; this may be a read error. The chain carries TRBV20-1 and TRBJ2-3; TRBD2 matches 9 bases. The CDR3 is made up of 15 amino acids. CDR1 is DFQATT and CDR2 is SNEGSKA in the germline V gene (reference sequence). The CDR3 DNA is TGCAGTACTAGGTGGCGGGAGGGTGGCACAGATACGCAGTATTTT. This codes for CSTRWREGGTDTQYF.

This clonotype was counted only a few times. The chain couples TRBV21-1 to TRBJ2-3. TRBV21-1 is flagged as a pseudogene. The CDR3 extends over 13 amino acids. For the CDR3, the DNA is TGTGCCAGCAGCAAAGAGTGGCCAGATACGCAGTATTTT. Encoded protein: CASSKEWPDTQYF.

This clonotype was detected only a few times. This chain links TRBV9 with TRBJ2-1, with D perhaps TRBD1 or TRBD2 (5 bases each). The CDR3 length is 20 residues. Per the germline V gene, CDR1 is SGDLS and CDR2 is YYNGEE. V lost 1 base and J 2 bases, leaving 25 bases between the germline ends. CDR3 bases: TGTGCCAGCAGCGTATCTACTAGGGACCCAATTCCGAGGGCCTACAATGAGCAGTTCTTC. It yields the protein CASSVSTRDPIPRAYNEQFF.

There are a few counts of this clonotype. V and J are TRBV12-3 or TRBV12-4 and TRBJ2-7; D is unclear. V was pared by 6 bases and J by 0 bases, with 18 bases between. The CDR3 sequence is 16 residues long. DNA of the CDR3: TGTGCCAGCAGAAGCTCCGGAACGCTGAGCTCCTACGAGCAGTACTTC. Translating gives CASRSSGTLSSYEQYF.

Worth noting for this clonotype: A read error may explain this, as a much larger clone is one base away. This chain connects TRBV4-1 to TRBJ2-2; weak D call: TRBD2 (6 bases). In germline, CDR1 is MGHRA, CDR2 YSYEKL. Trimming stripped 8 bases from V and 1 base from J, with 14 bases between. The CDR3 extends over 15 amino acids. CDR3 sequence (DNA): TGCGCCAGCGGCTGGGACTCCTGGAACACCGGGGAGCTGTTTTTT. The encoded protein is CASGWDSWNTGELFF.

The V gene is TRBV12-3 or TRBV12-4, the J gene TRBJ2-3, with 8 bases identical to TRBD1. V trimming: 4 bases; J trimming: 2 bases; junction bases outside the gene matches: 5. This CDR3 is built from 15 residues. For the CDR3, the DNA is TGTGCCAGCAGTTCCTGGACAGGGATCACAGATACGCAGTATTTT. It yields the protein CASSSWTGITDTQYF.

V and J are TRBV12-3 or TRBV12-4 and TRBJ2-5; 9 bases are a match to TRBD2. CDR3 length equals 14 residues. Trimming cost V 6 bases and J 5 bases; bases outside gene matches: 7. CDR3 sequence: CASSHGLAMETQYF. The CDR3 bases are TGTGCCAGCAGCCACGGACTAGCGATGGAGACCCAGTACTTC.

V and J are TRBV2 and TRBJ2-5; 9 positions match TRBD1. The V and J ends lost 3 bases and 1 base, in that order; junction bases with no gene match: 3. From germline, CDR1 is SNHLY and CDR2 FYNNEI. CDR3 size: 15 residues. This CDR3 reads CASSEGQGPQETQYF. CDR3 DNA sequence: TGTGCCAGCAGTGAGGGACAGGGCCCCCAAGAGACCCAGTACTTC.

This clonotype was counted a few times. This chain uses TRBV15 with TRBJ1-5; the D gene is possibly TRBD1 (6 bases). Germline CDR1 LNHNV, CDR2 YYDKDF (reference sequence). V lost 5 bases and J 5 bases, leaving 16 bases between the germline ends. This CDR3 region has 15 residues. The CDR3 is CATSPETAGDQPQHF. The CDR3, as DNA: TGTGCCACCAGCCCAGAAACAGCAGGGGATCAGCCCCAGCATTTT. The full variable domain, in which reference TRBV15 and TRBJ1-5 provide the parts outside the CDR3, is DAMVIQNPRYQVTQFGKPVTLSCSQTLNHNVMYWYQQKSSQAPKLLFHYYDKDFNNEADTPDNFQSRRPNTSFCFLDIRSPGLGDTAMYLCATSPETAGDQPQHFGDGTRLSIL.

Of note for this clonotype: A much larger clone lies a single base off, so this may be a read error. CDR3 amino acids: CASSSWDRGQDSHLHF. The DNA for the CDR3 is TGTGCCAGCAGCTCTTGGGACAGGGGGCAGGATTCACACCTCCACTTT. The rearrangement uses TRBV7-8 and TRBJ1-6, with TRBD1 matching 12 bases. The CDR3 is 16 amino acids. In germline, CDR1 is SGHVS, CDR2 FQNEAQ.

This clonotype is medium-sized within its sample. This sequence joins TRBV6-2 or TRBV6-3 and TRBJ2-3; 9 bases align to TRBD2. Trimming cost V 6 bases and J 4 bases; bases outside gene matches: 5. Germline CDR1 is MNHEY and CDR2 is SVGEGT. The CDR3 is 14 residues long. The CDR3 protein is CASRAGGRADTQYF. In nucleotides, the CDR3 is TGTGCCAGCAGGGCGGGAGGGCGCGCAGATACGCAGTATTTT.

This sequence joins TRBV5-6 and TRBJ1-3; D is possibly TRBD1 (6 bases). This CDR3 region has 13 residues. Germline values: CDR1 SGHDT, CDR2 YYEEEE. V was clipped by 2 bases and J by 4 bases, with 7 bases between them. CDR3 loop: CASSFDRGNTIYF. For the CDR3, the DNA is TGTGCCAGCAGCTTCGACAGGGGAAACACCATATATTTT.

This clonotype was picked up many times. This sequence joins TRBV7-9 and TRBJ2-7; 9 nucleotides align to TRBD2. The CDR3 spans 14 residues. Germline V CDR1 and CDR2: SEHNR, FQNEAQ (reference sequence). V shed 4 bases, J shed 2 bases, and the junction held 3 bases outside the gene matches. The CDR3 bases are TGTGCCAGCAGCTCCGTAGCGGGAGCCTACGAGCAGTACTTC. This codes for CASSSVAGAYEQYF.

This clonotype was detected ten times or more. This sequence joins TRBV6-5 and TRBJ2-5; 11 nucleotides match TRBD2. The length of the CDR3 is 16 residues. Trimming removed 0 bases from V and 5 bases from J; junction bases left unmatched: 5. Germline V lookup: CDR1 MNHEY, CDR2 SVGAGI. The CDR3 protein is CASSYSSGGAMETQYF. The DNA of the CDR3 is TGTGCCAGCAGTTACTCTAGCGGGGGGGCGATGGAGACCCAGTACTTC.

This clonotype showed up just a few times. V is TRBV27 and J is TRBJ2-5, with D perhaps TRBD1 (6 bases). CDR1 and CDR2 from the germline V gene are MNHEY and SMNVEV (reference sequence). Trimming took off 6 bases at V and 2 bases at J, with 7 bases between the two ends. The CDR3 totals 12 residues. The CDR3 coding sequence is TGTGCCAGCAGGGGACAACAAGAGACCCAGTACTTC. Translating gives CASRGQQETQYF.